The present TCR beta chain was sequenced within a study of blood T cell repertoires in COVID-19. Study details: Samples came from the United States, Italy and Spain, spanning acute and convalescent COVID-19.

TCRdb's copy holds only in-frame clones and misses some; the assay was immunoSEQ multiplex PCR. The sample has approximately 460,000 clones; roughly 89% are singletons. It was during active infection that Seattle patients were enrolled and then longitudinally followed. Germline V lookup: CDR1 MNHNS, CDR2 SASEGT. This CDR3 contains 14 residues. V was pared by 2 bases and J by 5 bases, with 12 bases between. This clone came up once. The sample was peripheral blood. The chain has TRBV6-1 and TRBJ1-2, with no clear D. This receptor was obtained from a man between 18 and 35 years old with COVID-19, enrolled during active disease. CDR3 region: CASSEIATPYGYTF. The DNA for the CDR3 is TGTGCCAGCAGTGAAATAGCCACCCCATATGGCTACACCTTC.